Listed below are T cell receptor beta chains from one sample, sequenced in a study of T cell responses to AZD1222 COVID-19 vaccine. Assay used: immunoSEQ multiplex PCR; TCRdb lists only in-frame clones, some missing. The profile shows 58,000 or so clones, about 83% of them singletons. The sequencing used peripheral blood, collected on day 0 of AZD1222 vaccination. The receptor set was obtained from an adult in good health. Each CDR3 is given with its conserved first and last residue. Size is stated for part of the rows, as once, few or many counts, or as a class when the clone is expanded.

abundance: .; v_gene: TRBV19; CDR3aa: CASSIGQGGQPQHF
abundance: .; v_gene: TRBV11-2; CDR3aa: CASSYTPGTGNEQYF
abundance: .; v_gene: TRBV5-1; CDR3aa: CASSLDQGLSTGELFF
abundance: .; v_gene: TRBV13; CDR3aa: CASSSKMLGRSPLHF
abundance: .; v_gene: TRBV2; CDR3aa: CASSMLSGGITDTQYF
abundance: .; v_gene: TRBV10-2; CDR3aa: CASFGSSSYEQYF
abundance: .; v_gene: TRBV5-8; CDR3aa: CASSLLGQGDGYTF
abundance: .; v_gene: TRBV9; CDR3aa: CASSVGRNEQFF
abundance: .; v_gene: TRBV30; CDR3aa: CAWSWDRTNQFF
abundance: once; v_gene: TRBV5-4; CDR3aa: CASSLGTDGYEQYF
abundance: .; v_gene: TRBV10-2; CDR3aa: CASSGQGESYGYTF